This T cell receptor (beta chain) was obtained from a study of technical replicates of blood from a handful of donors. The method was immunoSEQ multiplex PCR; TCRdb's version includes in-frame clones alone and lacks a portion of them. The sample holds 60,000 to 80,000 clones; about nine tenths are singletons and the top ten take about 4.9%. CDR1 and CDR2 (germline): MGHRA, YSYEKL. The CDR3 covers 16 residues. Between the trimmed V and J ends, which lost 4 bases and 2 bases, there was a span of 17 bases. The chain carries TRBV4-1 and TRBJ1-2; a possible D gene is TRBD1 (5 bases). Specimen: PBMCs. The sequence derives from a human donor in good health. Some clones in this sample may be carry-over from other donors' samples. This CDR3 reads CASSPQGRESNYGYTF. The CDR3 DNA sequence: TGCGCCAGCAGCCCGCAGGGACGGGAGAGCAACTATGGCTACACCTTC.